This T cell receptor beta chain comes out of a study of cytotoxic CD8 clonotypes in ibrutinib-treated CLL (dated by TCRdb to the early 2020s). Regarding the study in general: The cohort had about ten relapsed/refractory and approximately 14 treatment-naive patients; some 17 were IGHV unmutated. Samples at response were collected after a median of approximately twelve months of treatment, with a range of about 6 to 36 months. Cryopreserved peripheral blood mononuclear cells were collected at three points: before therapy, at response, and at either sustained remission or disease progression. Longitudinal samples were available for about 30% of the roughly 90 trial participants. Responses were partial in 25 or so patients and complete in 2; after median roughly 69 months follow-up, roughly 15 stayed in remission and roughly twelve progressed. An average of approximately 260,000 productive templates and tens of thousands of productive rearrangements was obtained per sample. Patients were still on ibrutinib when every remission and progressive disease sample was collected. Findings and caveats that apply to the study as a whole: Public clonotypes were rare and either shrank or stayed stable during treatment, and the rise in clonality at ibrutinib response reflected expansion of private clonotypes. Baseline clonality exceeded that of age-matched healthy donors and correlated strongly with circulating CD8+ T-cell counts. Clonality rose at ibrutinib response, remained stable during sustained remission, and dropped back toward baseline at progression. Sampling times were not matched between patients in sustained remission and patients whose disease was progressing, and lymph node repertoires were not examined.

A MiSeq instrument was used for deep resolution sequencing, which targeted depths ranging from 1 in 1 million up to 1 in 200,000 T cells, with coverage averaging 10x for each clonotype. The immunoSEQ hsTCRB Kit was used to generate TCR beta libraries. The paper's data handling went like this. The data were analyzed with ImmunoSEQ Analyzer and ImmunoSEQ Data Assistant, and V, D and J gene assignments followed IMGT definitions. Clonality, with values ranging from 0 to 1, was calculated as one minus the normalized Shannon entropy of productive rearrangement frequencies. Public clonotype analysis was restricted to overrepresented clonotypes comprising at least 0.05% of each patient's repertoire. Some 13 repertoires from age-matched healthy donors, obtained from immuneACCESS, served as clonality controls. TCRdb took over this immuneACCESS table, retaining in-frame rearrangements with V and J assigned. Such tables are incomplete; in checked studies, under half of the missing clones stem from an unresolved V gene, and the remainder is unexplained. That table furnishes V, J and clone size, whereas the DNA furnished D and trimming. The sample contains 150,000 to 200,000 clones, nearly 90% of them found a single time. The top ten clonotypes cover approximately 3% of the sample.

Points on this clone: No antigen is known for it. Base qualities are not provided; no much larger clone lies one nucleotide away.

Sample time point, as interpreted from the label and publication: progressive disease on ibrutinib. For TCR beta library preparation, 1.5 to 2 micrograms of genomic DNA were isolated from cryopreserved PBMCs. Longitudinal blood samples from CLL patients on ibrutinib monotherapy underwent high-throughput TCR beta sequencing. The patients took part in an open-label, single-center phase 2 trial of ibrutinib monotherapy. CDR1 and CDR2 are drawn from the germline V gene: MGHDK, SYGVNS. V is reduced by 1 base and J by 4 bases, leaving a spacing of 2 bases between them. From its cysteine to its phenylalanine, the CDR3 spans 13 amino acids. The CDR3 DNA has 39 bases and is translated from base 1.

The rearrangement joined TRBV25-1 to TRBJ1-6, with no confidently assigned D gene. This clonotype was sampled from a human donor with chronic lymphocytic leukemia. This sample comprised PBMCs, obtained at disease progression, from a patient treated with ibrutinib. The nucleotide sequence reads as follows: TGTGCCAGCAGTGAATTATATAATTCACCCCTCCACTTT. This gives the protein CASSELYNSPLHF.